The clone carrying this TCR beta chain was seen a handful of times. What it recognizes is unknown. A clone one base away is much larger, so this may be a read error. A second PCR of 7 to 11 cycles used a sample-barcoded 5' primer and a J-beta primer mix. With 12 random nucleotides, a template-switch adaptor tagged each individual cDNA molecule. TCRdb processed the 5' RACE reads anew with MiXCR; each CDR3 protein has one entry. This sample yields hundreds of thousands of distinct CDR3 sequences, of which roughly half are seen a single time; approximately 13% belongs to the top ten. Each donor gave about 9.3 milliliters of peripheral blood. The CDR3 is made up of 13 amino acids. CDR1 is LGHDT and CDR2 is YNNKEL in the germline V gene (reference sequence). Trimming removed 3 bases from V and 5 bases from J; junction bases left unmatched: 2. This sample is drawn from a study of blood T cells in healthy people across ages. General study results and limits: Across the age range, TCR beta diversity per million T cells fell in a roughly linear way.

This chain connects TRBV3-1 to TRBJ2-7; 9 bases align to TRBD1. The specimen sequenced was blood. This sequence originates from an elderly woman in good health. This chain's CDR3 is CASSQGQGNEQYF. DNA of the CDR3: TGTGCCAGCAGCCAGGGACAGGGAAACGAGCAGTACTTC.